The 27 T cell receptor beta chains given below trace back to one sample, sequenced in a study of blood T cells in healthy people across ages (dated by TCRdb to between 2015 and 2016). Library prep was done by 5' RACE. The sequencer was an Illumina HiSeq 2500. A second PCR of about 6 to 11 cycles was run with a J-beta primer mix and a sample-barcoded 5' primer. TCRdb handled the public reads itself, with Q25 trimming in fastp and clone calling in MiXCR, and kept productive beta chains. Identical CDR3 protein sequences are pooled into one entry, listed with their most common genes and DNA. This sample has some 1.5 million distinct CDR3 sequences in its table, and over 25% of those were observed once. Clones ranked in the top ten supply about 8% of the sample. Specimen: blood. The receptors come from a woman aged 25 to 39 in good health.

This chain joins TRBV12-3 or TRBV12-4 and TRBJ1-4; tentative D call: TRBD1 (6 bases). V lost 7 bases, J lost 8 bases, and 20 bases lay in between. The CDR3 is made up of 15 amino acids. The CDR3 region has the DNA TGTGCCAGCACCCCCGGGACAAGGGGCGACGAAAAACTGTTTTTT. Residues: CASTPGTRGDEKLFF.

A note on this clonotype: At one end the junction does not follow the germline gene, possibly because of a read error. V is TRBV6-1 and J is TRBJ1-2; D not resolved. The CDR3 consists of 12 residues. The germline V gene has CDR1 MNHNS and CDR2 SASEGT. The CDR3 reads CAGSGRGFGYTF. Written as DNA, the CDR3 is TGTGCCGGCAGTGGAAGAGGTTTTGGCTACACCTTC.

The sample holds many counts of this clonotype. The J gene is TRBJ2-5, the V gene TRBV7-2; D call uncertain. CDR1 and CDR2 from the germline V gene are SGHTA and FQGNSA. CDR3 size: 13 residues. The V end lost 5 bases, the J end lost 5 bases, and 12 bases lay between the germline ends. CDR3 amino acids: CASSGTPGETQYF. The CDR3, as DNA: TGTGCCAGCAGCGGCACCCCGGGCGAGACCCAGTACTTC.

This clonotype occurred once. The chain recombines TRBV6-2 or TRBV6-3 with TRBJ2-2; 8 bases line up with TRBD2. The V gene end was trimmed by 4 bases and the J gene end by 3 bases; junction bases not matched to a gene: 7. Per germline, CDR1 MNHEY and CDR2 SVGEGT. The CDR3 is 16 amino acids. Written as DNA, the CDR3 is TGTGCCAGCAGTTTGAAGCGGGAGTACCACACCGGGGAGCTGTTTTTT. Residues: CASSLKREYHTGELFF.

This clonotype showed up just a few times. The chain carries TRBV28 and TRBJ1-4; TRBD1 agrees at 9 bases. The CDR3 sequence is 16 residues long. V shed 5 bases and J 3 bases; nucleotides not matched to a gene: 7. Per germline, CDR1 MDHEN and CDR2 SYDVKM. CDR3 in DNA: TGTGCCAGCAGTCCCAGACAGGGGGTGGCTAATGAAAAACTGTTTTTT. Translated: CASSPRQGVANEKLFF.

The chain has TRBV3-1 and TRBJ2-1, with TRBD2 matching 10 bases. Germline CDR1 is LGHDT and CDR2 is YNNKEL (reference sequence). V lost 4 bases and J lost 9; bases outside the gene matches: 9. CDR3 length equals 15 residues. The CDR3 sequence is CASSPPSGRAREQFF. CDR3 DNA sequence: TGTGCCAGCAGCCCCCCCAGCGGGAGGGCCCGTGAGCAGTTCTTC.

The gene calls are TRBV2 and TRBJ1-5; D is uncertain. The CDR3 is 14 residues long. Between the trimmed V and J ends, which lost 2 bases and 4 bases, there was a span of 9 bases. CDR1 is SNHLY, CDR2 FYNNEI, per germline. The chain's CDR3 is CASSEQFENQPQHF. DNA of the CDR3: TGTGCCAGCAGTGAACAGTTTGAAAATCAGCCCCAGCATTTT. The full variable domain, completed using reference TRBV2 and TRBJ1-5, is EPEVTQTPSHQVTQMGQEVILRCVPISNHLYFYWYRQILGQKVEFLVSFYNNEISEKSEIFDDQFSVERPDGSNFTLKIRSTKLEDSAMYFCASSEQFENQPQHFGDGTRLSIL.

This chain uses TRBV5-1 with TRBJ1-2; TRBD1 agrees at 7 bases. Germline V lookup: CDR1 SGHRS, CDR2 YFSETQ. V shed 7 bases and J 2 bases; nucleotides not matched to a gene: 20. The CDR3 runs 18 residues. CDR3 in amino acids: CASSGAEGQPSHNYGYTF. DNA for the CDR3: TGCGCCAGCTCGGGGGCTGAGGGACAGCCCTCCCACAACTATGGCTACACCTTC.

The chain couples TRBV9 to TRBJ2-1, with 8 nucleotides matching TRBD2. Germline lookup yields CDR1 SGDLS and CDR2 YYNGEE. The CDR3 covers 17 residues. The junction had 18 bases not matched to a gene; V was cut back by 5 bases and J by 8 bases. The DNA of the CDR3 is TGTGCCAGCAGTACCACCCCCGGGACTAGTATTTGGGATGAGCAGTTCTTC. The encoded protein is CASSTTPGTSIWDEQFF.

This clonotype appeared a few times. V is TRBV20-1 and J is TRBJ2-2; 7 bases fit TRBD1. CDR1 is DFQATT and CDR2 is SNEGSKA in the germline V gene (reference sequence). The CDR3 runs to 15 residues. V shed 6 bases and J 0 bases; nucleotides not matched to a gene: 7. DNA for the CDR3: TGCAGTGCCCGAAGACAGGGACCGAACACCGGGGAGCTGTTTTTT. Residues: CSARRQGPNTGELFF.

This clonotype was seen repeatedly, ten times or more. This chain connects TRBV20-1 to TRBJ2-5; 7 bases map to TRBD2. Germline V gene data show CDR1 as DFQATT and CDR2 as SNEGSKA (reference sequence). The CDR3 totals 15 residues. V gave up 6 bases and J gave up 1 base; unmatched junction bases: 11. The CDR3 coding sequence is TGCAGTGCCGGCCCTTGGAGCGGGACCCAAGAGACCCAGTACTTC. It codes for CSAGPWSGTQETQYF.

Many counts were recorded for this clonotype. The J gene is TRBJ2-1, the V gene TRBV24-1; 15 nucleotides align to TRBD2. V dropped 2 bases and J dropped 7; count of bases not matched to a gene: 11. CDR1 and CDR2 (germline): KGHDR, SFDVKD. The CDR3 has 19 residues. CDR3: CATSDSGGLAGGSYNEQFF. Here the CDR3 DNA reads TGTGCCACCAGTGATTCCGGGGGACTAGCGGGAGGTTCGTATAATGAGCAGTTCTTC.

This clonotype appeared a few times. The CDR3 DNA reads as TGCAGTGCTCCCCCCGGACTAGCGGACCAAGAGACCCAGTACTTC. Amino acids: CSAPPGLADQETQYF. The chain uses TRBV20-1 and TRBJ2-5; 10 bases are a match to TRBD2. Per germline, CDR1 DFQATT and CDR2 SNEGSKA (reference sequence). The CDR3 contains 15 residues. V trimming: 5 bases; J trimming: 0 bases; junction bases outside the gene matches: 6.

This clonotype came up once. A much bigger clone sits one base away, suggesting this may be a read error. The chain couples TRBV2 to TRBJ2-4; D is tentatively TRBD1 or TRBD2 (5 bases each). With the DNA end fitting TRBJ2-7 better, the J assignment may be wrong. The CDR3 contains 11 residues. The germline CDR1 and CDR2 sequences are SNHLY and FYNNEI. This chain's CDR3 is CASWDRYEQYF. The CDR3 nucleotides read TGTGCCAGCTGGGACCGTTACGAGCAGTACTTC.

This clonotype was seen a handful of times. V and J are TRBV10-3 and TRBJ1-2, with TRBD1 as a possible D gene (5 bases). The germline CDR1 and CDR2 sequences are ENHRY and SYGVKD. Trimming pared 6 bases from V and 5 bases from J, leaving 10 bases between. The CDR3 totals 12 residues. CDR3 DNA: TGTGCCATCAGAGGACAACGATATGGCTACACCTTC. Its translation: CAIRGQRYGYTF.

As DNA, the CDR3 is TGCGCCAGCAGCTTCCGGGGGCAAATGTACTCTACAGGGAACTATGGCTACACCTTC. It translates to CASSFRGQMYSTGNYGYTF. The chain joins TRBV5-1 to TRBJ1-2, with D perhaps matching TRBD1 (6 bases). The V gene lost 2 bases and the J gene lost 2 bases, with 25 bases spanning the gap. This CDR3 spans 19 amino acids. Germline lookup yields CDR1 SGHRS and CDR2 YFSETQ. The full variable domain, its missing parts supplied by reference TRBV5-1 and TRBJ1-2, is KAGVTQTPRYLIKTRGQQVTLSCSPISGHRSVSWYQQTPGQGLQFLFEYFSETQRNKGNFPGRFSGRQFSNSRSEMNVSTLELGDSALYLCASSFRGQMYSTGNYGYTFGSGTRLTVV.

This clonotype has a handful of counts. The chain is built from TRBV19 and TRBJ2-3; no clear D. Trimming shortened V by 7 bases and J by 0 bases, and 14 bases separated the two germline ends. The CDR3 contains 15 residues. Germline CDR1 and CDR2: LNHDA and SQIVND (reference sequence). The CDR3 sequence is CASKASVASTDTQYF. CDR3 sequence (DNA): TGTGCCAGTAAAGCAAGCGTCGCGAGCACAGATACGCAGTATTTT.

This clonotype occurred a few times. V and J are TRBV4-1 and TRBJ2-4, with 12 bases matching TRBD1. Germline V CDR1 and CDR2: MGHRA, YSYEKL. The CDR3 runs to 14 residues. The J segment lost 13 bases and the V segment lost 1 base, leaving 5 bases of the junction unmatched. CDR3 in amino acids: CASSQAGTGGGQYF. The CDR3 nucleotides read TGCGCCAGCAGCCAAGCTGGGACAGGGGGCGGACAGTACTTC.

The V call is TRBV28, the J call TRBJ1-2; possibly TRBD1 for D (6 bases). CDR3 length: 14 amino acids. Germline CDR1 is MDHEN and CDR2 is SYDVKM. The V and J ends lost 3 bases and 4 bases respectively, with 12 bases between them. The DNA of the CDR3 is TGTGCCAGCAGTTTCGGGGGCCGGTCCTATGGCTACACCTTC. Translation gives CASSFGGRSYGYTF.

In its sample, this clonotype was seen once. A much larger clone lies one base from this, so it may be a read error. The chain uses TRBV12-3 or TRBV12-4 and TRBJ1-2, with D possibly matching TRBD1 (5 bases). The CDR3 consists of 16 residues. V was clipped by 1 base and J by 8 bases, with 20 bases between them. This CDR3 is CASSLDQGSSLSGYTF. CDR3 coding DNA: TGTGCCAGCAGTTTAGATCAGGGAAGTTCCTTGAGCGGCTACACCTTC.

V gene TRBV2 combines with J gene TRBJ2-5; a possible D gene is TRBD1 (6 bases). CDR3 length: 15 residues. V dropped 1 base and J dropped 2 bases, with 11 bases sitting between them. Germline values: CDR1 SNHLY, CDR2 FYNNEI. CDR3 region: CASSEEGGQQETQYF. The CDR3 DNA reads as TGTGCCAGCAGTGAAGAGGGCGGACAGCAAGAGACCCAGTACTTC. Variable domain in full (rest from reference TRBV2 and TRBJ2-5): EPEVTQTPSHQVTQMGQEVILRCVPISNHLYFYWYRQILGQKVEFLVSFYNNEISEKSEIFDDQFSVERPDGSNFTLKIRSTKLEDSAMYFCASSEEGGQQETQYFGPGTRLLVL.

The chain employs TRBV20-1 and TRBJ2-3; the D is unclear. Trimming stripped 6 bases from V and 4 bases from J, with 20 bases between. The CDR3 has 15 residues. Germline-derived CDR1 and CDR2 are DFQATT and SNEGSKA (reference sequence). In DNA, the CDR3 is TGCAGTGCCCATGGACGAGCGTGGAGCCCAGATACGCAGTATTTT. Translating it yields CSAHGRAWSPDTQYF.

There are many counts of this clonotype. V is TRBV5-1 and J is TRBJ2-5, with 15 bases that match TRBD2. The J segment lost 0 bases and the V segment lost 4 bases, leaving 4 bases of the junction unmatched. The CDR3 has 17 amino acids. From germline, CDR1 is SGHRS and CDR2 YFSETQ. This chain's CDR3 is CASSAGTSGRYQETQYF. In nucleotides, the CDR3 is TGCGCCAGCAGCGCCGGGACTAGCGGGAGGTACCAAGAGACCCAGTACTTC.

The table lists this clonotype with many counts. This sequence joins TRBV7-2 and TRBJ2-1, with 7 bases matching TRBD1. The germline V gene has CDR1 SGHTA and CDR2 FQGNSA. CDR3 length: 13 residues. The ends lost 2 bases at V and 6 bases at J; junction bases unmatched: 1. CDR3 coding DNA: TGTGCCAGCAGCTTAACAGGGGTCAATGAGCAGTTCTTC. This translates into CASSLTGVNEQFF. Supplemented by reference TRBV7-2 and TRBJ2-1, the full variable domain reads GAGVSQSPSNKVTEKGKDVELRCDPISGHTALYWYRQSLGQGLEFLIYFQGNSAPDKSGLPSDRFSAERTGGSVSTLTIQRTQQEDSAVYLCASSLTGVNEQFFGPGTRLTVL.

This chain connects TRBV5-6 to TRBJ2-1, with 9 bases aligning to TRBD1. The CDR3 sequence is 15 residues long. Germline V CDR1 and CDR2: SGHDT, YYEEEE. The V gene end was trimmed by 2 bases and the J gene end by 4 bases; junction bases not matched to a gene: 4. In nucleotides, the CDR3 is TGTGCCAGCAGCTTCGACAGGGGGGATTACAATGAGCAGTTCTTC. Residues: CASSFDRGDYNEQFF.

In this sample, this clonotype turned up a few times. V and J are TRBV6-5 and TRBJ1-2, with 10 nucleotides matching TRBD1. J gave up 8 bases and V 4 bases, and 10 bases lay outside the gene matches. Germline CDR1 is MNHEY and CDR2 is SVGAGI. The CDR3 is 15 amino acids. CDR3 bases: TGTGCCAGCAGTTCAATCCCCGGGACAGGGGTCGGCTACACCTTC. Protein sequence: CASSSIPGTGVGYTF.

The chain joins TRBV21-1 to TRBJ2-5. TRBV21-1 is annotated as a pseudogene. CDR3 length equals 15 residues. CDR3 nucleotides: TGTGCCAGCAGCAAAGCCGGCGGAACACAAGAGACCCAGTACTTC. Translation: CASSKAGGTQETQYF.